This T cell receptor (beta chain) was obtained from a study of T cells expressing NK-cell markers. Study-level findings and limits: These clonotypes also led the CD3+CD56-NKG2C+ fraction in a handful of donors. Unclear, still, was the HCMV specificity of the expanded NKG2C+ T cell clones. For several donors, the dominant NKG2C+ clonotypes made up roughly 1.0-7.0% of their CD8+ T cells.

The CDR3 has 17 amino acids. CDR1 and CDR2 from the germline V gene are SGHNT and YYREEE (reference sequence). Concerning this clonotype: The antigen remains unidentified.

Synthesis of TCR beta cDNA relied on 5'RACE template switching carrying UMIs. Each CDR3 protein gets one entry in TCRdb, which reprocessed the 5' RACE reads and gives no DNA. Its clone listing holds roughly 420,000 distinct CDR3 sequences. This TCR was sampled from a woman between 18 and 75 years old in good health. The V gene is TRBV5-4, the J gene TRBJ2-3; TCRdb's D call of TRBD1 is untestable without DNA. Input material: blood T cells: a sorted CD56 or NKG2C T cell subset, CD4+ or CD8+ T cells, or bulk PBMC T cells (not recorded which). The CDR3 protein is CASSLPGGARITDTQYF.